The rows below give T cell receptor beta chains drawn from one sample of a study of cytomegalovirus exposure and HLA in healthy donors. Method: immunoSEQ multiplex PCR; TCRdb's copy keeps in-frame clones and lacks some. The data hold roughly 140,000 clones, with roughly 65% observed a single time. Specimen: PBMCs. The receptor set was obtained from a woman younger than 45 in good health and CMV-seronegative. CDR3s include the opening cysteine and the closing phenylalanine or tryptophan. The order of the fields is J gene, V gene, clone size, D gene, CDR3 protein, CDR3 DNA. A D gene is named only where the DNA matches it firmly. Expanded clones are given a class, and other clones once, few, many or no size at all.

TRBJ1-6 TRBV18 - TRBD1 CASNRGHNSPLHF TGTGCCAGTAACAGGGGACATAATTCACCCCTCCACTTT
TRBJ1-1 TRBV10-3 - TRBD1 CAIRPGTGKGTEAFF TGTGCCATCCGTCCCGGGACAGGGAAGGGCACTGAAGCTTTCTTT
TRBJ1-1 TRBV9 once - CASSVRPGRTEAFF TGTGCCAGCAGCGTTCGGCCAGGGCGGACTGAAGCTTTCTTT
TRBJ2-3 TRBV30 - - CAWNYQGGADTQYF TGTGCCTGGAACTACCAGGGGGGAGCGGATACGCAGTATTTT
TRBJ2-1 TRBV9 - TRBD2 CASSGLAGGHEQFF TGTGCCAGCAGCGGACTAGCGGGGGGTCATGAGCAGTTCTTC
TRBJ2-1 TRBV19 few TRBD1 CASKLRGRINEQFF TGTGCCAGTAAATTGAGGGGGCGAATCAATGAGCAGTTCTTC
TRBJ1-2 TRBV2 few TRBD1 CASSSTGKDVGYTF TGTGCCAGCAGTTCGACAGGGAAGGATGTGGGCTACACCTTC
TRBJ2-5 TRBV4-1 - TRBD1 CASRDGQELVGETQYF TGCGCCAGCAGAGACGGACAGGAACTTGTCGGAGAGACCCAGTACTTC
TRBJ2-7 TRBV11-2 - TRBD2 CASSLASGTYYEQYF TGTGCCAGCAGCTTGGCTAGCGGGACTTACTACGAGCAGTACTTC
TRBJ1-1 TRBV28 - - CASSLSGKAFF TGTGCCAGCAGTTTATCGGGGAAAGCTTTCTTT
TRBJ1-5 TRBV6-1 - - CASSEAHRDKGQPQHF TGTGCCAGCAGTGAAGCGCATCGGGACAAGGGTCAGCCCCAGCATTTT
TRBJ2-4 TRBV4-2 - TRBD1 CASSPGTGAAIQYF TGTGCCAGCAGCCCCGGGACAGGGGCGGCAATCCAGTACTTC
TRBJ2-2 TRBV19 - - CASSIRQGYTGELFF TGTGCCAGTAGTATTCGGCAGGGGTACACCGGGGAGCTGTTTTTT
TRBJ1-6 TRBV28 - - CASRAGYSPLHF TGTGCCAGCAGAGCGGGTTATTCACCCCTCCACTTT
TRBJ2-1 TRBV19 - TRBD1 CASSMRGRGNNEQFF TGTGCCAGTAGTATGAGGGGCAGGGGGAACAATGAGCAGTTCTTC
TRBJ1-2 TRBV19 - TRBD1 CASSRQGTYGYTF TGTGCCAGTAGTAGACAGGGGACCTATGGCTACACCTTC
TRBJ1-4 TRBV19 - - CASSMRRKLLTNEKLFF TGTGCCAGTAGTATGAGGAGGAAGTTGTTAACTAATGAAAAACTGTTTTTT
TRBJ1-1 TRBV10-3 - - CAITSGPGIKTEAFF TGTGCCATCACATCGGGTCCAGGGATAAAGACTGAAGCTTTCTTT
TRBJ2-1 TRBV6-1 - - CASNVYLARGEEQFF TGTGCCAGCAACGTTTATCTAGCGAGGGGAGAAGAGCAGTTCTTC
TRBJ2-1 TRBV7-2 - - CASSSPFNEQFF TGTGCCAGCAGCTCCCCTTTCAATGAGCAGTTCTTC
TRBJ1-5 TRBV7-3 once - CASSWGLPRDQLSNQPQHF TGTGCCAGCAGCTGGGGACTTCCCAGGGACCAACTTAGCAATCAGCCCCAGCATTTT
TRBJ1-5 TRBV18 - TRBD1 CASSQRQGGQPQHF TGTGCCAGCTCACAAAGACAGGGGGGTCAGCCCCAGCATTTT
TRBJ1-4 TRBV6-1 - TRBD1 CASSVSPGQGWEKLFF TGTGCCAGCAGTGTTTCGCCGGGACAGGGGTGGGAAAAACTGTTTTTT
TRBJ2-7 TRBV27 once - CASSLAPGTYSYEQYF TGTGCCAGCAGTTTAGCCCCCGGGACATACTCCTACGAGCAGTACTTC